The rows below give T cell receptor beta chains drawn from one sample of a study of blood T cell repertoires in COVID-19. The method was immunoSEQ multiplex PCR; TCRdb's version includes in-frame clones alone and lacks a portion of them. Counted here are around 130,000 clones, 84% occurring once; the ten biggest clones make up 12%. Sequences were obtained from peripheral blood. These receptors came from a woman aged 55-69 years with acute or convalescent COVID-19. The CDR3 runs from the conserved cysteine through the conserved F or W. The order of the fields is V gene, D gene, J gene, CDR3 protein. D genes are given only for firm matches.

v_call: TRBV10-3; d_call: .; j_call: TRBJ2-2; cdr3_aa: CATQDLQSNTGELFF
v_call: TRBV6-5; d_call: .; j_call: TRBJ2-1; cdr3_aa: CASRQGTNEQFF
v_call: TRBV5-5; d_call: .; j_call: TRBJ1-5; cdr3_aa: CASSRRVNQPQHF
v_call: TRBV4-1; d_call: .; j_call: TRBJ1-2; cdr3_aa: CASSQVAQGSDGYTF
v_call: TRBV5-4; d_call: .; j_call: TRBJ1-4; cdr3_aa: CASSFDRNLEKLFF
v_call: TRBV4-1; d_call: TRBD1; j_call: TRBJ1-2; cdr3_aa: CASSQVSRQGFYGYTF
v_call: TRBV4-1; d_call: .; j_call: TRBJ1-5; cdr3_aa: CASSRTFSGESAQHF
v_call: TRBV19; d_call: .; j_call: TRBJ2-1; cdr3_aa: CASRFHRGRGNEQFF
v_call: TRBV7-9; d_call: TRBD1; j_call: TRBJ2-2; cdr3_aa: CASSTGTGSVRELFF
v_call: TRBV19; d_call: .; j_call: TRBJ1-1; cdr3_aa: CASSIEAGNYEAFF
v_call: TRBV30; d_call: .; j_call: TRBJ1-1; cdr3_aa: CASTLGQLAFF
v_call: TRBV10-2; d_call: .; j_call: TRBJ2-2; cdr3_aa: CASKAGRSGELFF
v_call: TRBV6-5; d_call: TRBD2; j_call: TRBJ2-5; cdr3_aa: CASSRSGALWTQYF
v_call: TRBV9; d_call: .; j_call: TRBJ1-5; cdr3_aa: CASSEREGNQPQHF
v_call: TRBV5-1; d_call: .; j_call: TRBJ2-1; cdr3_aa: CASSLEAGSYNEQFF
v_call: TRBV5-1; d_call: .; j_call: TRBJ1-2; cdr3_aa: CASRSGETAGYGYTF
v_call: TRBV30; d_call: .; j_call: TRBJ1-4; cdr3_aa: CAWRGAGLKHEKLFF
v_call: TRBV10-1; d_call: TRBD2; j_call: TRBJ2-3; cdr3_aa: CASGSGGWTDTQYF
v_call: TRBV11-2; d_call: .; j_call: TRBJ2-5; cdr3_aa: CASSLENSGTQYF
v_call: TRBV2; d_call: TRBD1; j_call: TRBJ1-2; cdr3_aa: CASRTGVENYGYTF
v_call: TRBV5-6; d_call: TRBD1; j_call: TRBJ1-2; cdr3_aa: CASSLTRTGSNYGYTF
v_call: TRBV28; d_call: TRBD1; j_call: TRBJ1-5; cdr3_aa: CASRTGLYSNQPQHF
v_call: TRBV27; d_call: .; j_call: TRBJ1-1; cdr3_aa: CASSPTGNTEAFF
v_call: TRBV6-6; d_call: TRBD1; j_call: TRBJ2-1; cdr3_aa: CASSLQQGIEEQFF
v_call: TRBV9; d_call: .; j_call: TRBJ1-2; cdr3_aa: CASSVSERGGPGYGYTF
v_call: TRBV11-2; d_call: TRBD2; j_call: TRBJ2-5; cdr3_aa: CASSLGRLAGGYQETQYF
v_call: TRBV24-1; d_call: TRBD1; j_call: TRBJ2-1; cdr3_aa: CATSDQGAFGNEQFF
v_call: TRBV27; d_call: .; j_call: TRBJ1-1; cdr3_aa: CASSPGPWRSTEAFF
v_call: TRBV2; d_call: TRBD1; j_call: TRBJ1-5; cdr3_aa: CASGVGTGDQPQHF
v_call: TRBV7-9; d_call: .; j_call: TRBJ2-3; cdr3_aa: CASSPADTQYF
v_call: TRBV5-4; d_call: .; j_call: TRBJ1-1; cdr3_aa: CASSLVQTANTEAFF
v_call: TRBV7-9; d_call: .; j_call: TRBJ2-1; cdr3_aa: CASSLGDQSRGEQFF
v_call: TRBV4-1; d_call: .; j_call: TRBJ1-3; cdr3_aa: CASSPRTSQGNTIYF
v_call: TRBV7-9; d_call: .; j_call: TRBJ2-2; cdr3_aa: CASSLGGGNTGELFF
v_call: TRBV18; d_call: .; j_call: TRBJ1-2; cdr3_aa: CASSSETRYGYTF
v_call: TRBV2; d_call: .; j_call: TRBJ2-1; cdr3_aa: CASRLQQGGEQFF
v_call: TRBV27; d_call: .; j_call: TRBJ1-2; cdr3_aa: CASSPGWGANYGYTF
v_call: TRBV6-6; d_call: .; j_call: TRBJ2-7; cdr3_aa: CASSYSGQGDYEQYF
v_call: TRBV2; d_call: TRBD1; j_call: TRBJ1-5; cdr3_aa: CASMDGQGGQPQHF
v_call: TRBV5-1; d_call: .; j_call: TRBJ1-6; cdr3_aa: CASSLEAGVGNSPLHF
v_call: TRBV27; d_call: .; j_call: TRBJ2-1; cdr3_aa: CASSYTPGRGYNEQFF
v_call: TRBV6-4; d_call: .; j_call: TRBJ1-4; cdr3_aa: CTTYEKLFF
v_call: TRBV11-2; d_call: .; j_call: TRBJ1-2; cdr3_aa: CASSGQDRYGYTF
v_call: TRBV3-1/TRBV3-2; d_call: .; j_call: TRBJ1-1; cdr3_aa: CASRTRGESKAFF
v_call: TRBV3-1/TRBV3-2; d_call: .; j_call: TRBJ1-5; cdr3_aa: CASSQDTGQPQHF
v_call: TRBV6-1; d_call: .; j_call: TRBJ1-1; cdr3_aa: CASSDSRGTEAFF
v_call: TRBV19; d_call: TRBD1; j_call: TRBJ1-1; cdr3_aa: CASSTTGTGVFTEAFF
v_call: TRBV27; d_call: .; j_call: TRBJ1-1; cdr3_aa: CASSFGLNTEAFF
v_call: TRBV5-8; d_call: TRBD1; j_call: TRBJ2-1; cdr3_aa: CASSLAGTEDEQFF
v_call: TRBV29-1; d_call: .; j_call: TRBJ1-1; cdr3_aa: CSGLRLPNTEAFF
v_call: TRBV12-3/TRBV12-4; d_call: .; j_call: TRBJ1-4; cdr3_aa: CASSHQGTELFF
v_call: TRBV4-1; d_call: .; j_call: TRBJ1-5; cdr3_aa: CASSQDWQGLSNQPQHF
v_call: TRBV6-1; d_call: TRBD1; j_call: TRBJ1-1; cdr3_aa: CASSESGGSTEAFF